Listed below are T cell receptor beta chains from one sample, sequenced in a study of Ad26.COV2.S vaccination and SARS-CoV-2 variants. The protocol was immunoSEQ multiplex PCR, while the TCRdb copy is restricted to in-frame clones and leaves out a portion. The table has 350,000 to 500,000 clones, roughly 88% seen once. Sequenced material: peripheral blood, taken in a trial of Ad26.COV2.S vaccine versus placebo. Receptor source: a person aged 18-60 years who received the Ad26.COV2.S COVID-19 vaccine or a placebo. Each CDR3 is given with its conserved first and last residue. D genes are given only for firm matches. Part of the rows lack a size; the others show once, few, many or a class for expanded clones.

CDR3 length	V gene	clone size	D gene	J gene	CDR3 DNA	CDR3 protein
15	TRBV27	NA	NA	TRBJ1-5	TGTGCCAGCAGTTTAAGGGGCAGGGAAGGTCAGCCCCAGCATTTT	CASSLRGREGQPQHF
14	TRBV7-9	NA	NA	TRBJ1-1	TGTGCCAGCAGCTTATTAGGGTTTAACACTGAAGCTTTCTTT	CASSLLGFNTEAFF
15	TRBV27	once	NA	TRBJ1-3	TGTGCCAGCAGTTCCCTGGGGGGGGCTGGAAACACCATATATTTT	CASSSLGGAGNTIYF
15	TRBV5-1	NA	NA	TRBJ1-1	TGCGCCAGCAGCTCCCTCGCGGGGGGAAACACTGAAGCTTTCTTT	CASSSLAGGNTEAFF
11	TRBV25-1	NA	NA	TRBJ2-3	TGTGCCAGCACCGACTCAGATACGCAGTATTTT	CASTDSDTQYF
14	TRBV5-1	NA	NA	TRBJ2-7	TGCGCCAGCAGAAGAAGGGGGGGCTCCTACGAGCAGTACTTC	CASRRRGGSYEQYF
16	TRBV4-3	NA	TRBD1	TRBJ2-7	TGCACCAGCAGCCAAGAGTTACAGGGGGCCTTCTACGAGCAGTACTTC	CTSSQELQGAFYEQYF
15	TRBV9	NA	NA	TRBJ2-1	TGTGCCAGCAGCGTAGTCCCCCGAAGCGGAGGTGAGCAGTTCTTC	CASSVVPRSGGEQFF
13	TRBV5-4	many	TRBD1	TRBJ1-2	TGTGCCAGCAGGACAGGGGGCATGGTGGGCTACACCTTC	CASRTGGMVGYTF
12	TRBV14	few	TRBD2	TRBJ2-7	TGTGCCAGCAGCCGACTAGCGGGCGAGCAGTACTTC	CASSRLAGEQYF
15	TRBV14	NA	NA	TRBJ1-4	TGTGCCAGCAGCCAAGGTCAGGGGCCGGACGAAAAACTGTTTTTT	CASSQGQGPDEKLFF
18	TRBV11-2	NA	NA	TRBJ1-4	TGTGCCAGCAGCTTAACCGCTCGACTAGAGACGACTAATGAAAAACTGTTTTTT	CASSLTARLETTNEKLFF
16	TRBV9	NA	TRBD1	TRBJ2-7	TGTGCCAGCAGCCCCCGGACAGGGGGCGCGCCCTACGAGCAGTACTTC	CASSPRTGGAPYEQYF
15	TRBV28	NA	NA	TRBJ2-7	TGTGCCAGCAGTGCCTTGACAGGCGCCTCCTACGAGCAGTACTTC	CASSALTGASYEQYF
13	TRBV28	NA	NA	TRBJ2-7	TGTGCCAGCAGTTTAATAGGTGGGGACGGAACGAACTTC	CASSLIGGDGTNF
18	TRBV28	NA	NA	TRBJ1-1	TGTGCCAGCAGTTTATCAACCCGAGACAGAAGGCTAATGACTGAAGCTTTCTTT	CASSLSTRDRRLMTEAFF
13	TRBV14	NA	NA	TRBJ1-3	TGTGGAGGGCAGGCAGGGTCCGGAAACACCATATATTTT	CGGQAGSGNTIYF
13	TRBV30	NA	NA	TRBJ1-1	TGTGCCTGGACCCAAGAGGGAAGCACTGAAGCTTTCTTT	CAWTQEGSTEAFF
15	TRBV6-2/TRBV6-3	once	TRBD2	TRBJ2-7	TGTGCCAGCAGTTCAACATCTAGCGGGAGCTACGAGCAGTACTTC	CASSSTSSGSYEQYF
15	TRBV7-8	NA	TRBD1	TRBJ1-6	TGTGCCAGCAGCCTAACACAGGGGGCGAATTCACCCCTCCACTTT	CASSLTQGANSPLHF
12	TRBV15	NA	NA	TRBJ2-7	TGTGCCACCAGCAGGGAGTCCTACGAGCAGTACTTC	CATSRESYEQYF
17	TRBV4-1	NA	TRBD2	TRBJ2-2	TGCGCCAGCAGTCAGCGGGAGGGCTCCGCGAACACCGGGGAGCTGTTTTTT	CASSQREGSANTGELFF
16	TRBV18	NA	TRBD1	TRBJ2-7	TGTGCCAGCTCCCACCTTAGCACCGGGACAGTCTACGAGCAGTACTTC	CASSHLSTGTVYEQYF
14	TRBV7-8	NA	TRBD1	TRBJ1-4	TGTGCCAGCAGCTCGGGACAGTTAAGTGAAAAACTGTTTTTT	CASSSGQLSEKLFF
18	TRBV7-8	NA	TRBD2	TRBJ2-1	TGTGCCAGCAGCTTTCCAAATGAACTAGCGGGAGAGCGGGATGAGCAGTTCTTC	CASSFPNELAGERDEQFF
13	TRBV28	NA	NA	TRBJ2-5	TGTGCCAGCAGTCAAAGGCGGGGAGAGACCCAGTACTTC	CASSQRRGETQYF
15	TRBV19	NA	NA	TRBJ2-6	TGTGCCAGTAGCATTCCTAACTCTGGGGCCAACGTCCTGACTTTC	CASSIPNSGANVLTF
13	TRBV5-4	NA	TRBD1	TRBJ2-2	TGTGCCAGCAGCGAACAGGGGTCCGGGGAGCTGTTTTTT	CASSEQGSGELFF
14	TRBV7-9	few	TRBD1	TRBJ1-2	TGTGCCAGCAGCTTAGGGACAGGTGGCTATGGCTACACCTTC	CASSLGTGGYGYTF
15	TRBV7-6	NA	TRBD2	TRBJ2-1	TGTGCCAGCAGCTTAAATACTAGCGGGAGGGCCGAGCAGTTCTTC	CASSLNTSGRAEQFF
15	TRBV7-9	NA	NA	TRBJ1-2	TGTGCCAGCAGCTTAGTCGGCGGCCAGTACTATGGCTACACCTTC	CASSLVGGQYYGYTF
18	TRBV3-1/TRBV3-2	once	TRBD2	TRBJ2-7	TGTGCCAGCAGCCAAGAAGGTCCCAAACTAGCGGGAGGTTACGAGCAGTACTTC	CASSQEGPKLAGGYEQYF
14	TRBV5-1	NA	NA	TRBJ1-1	TGCGCCAGCAGCTTGGGGGGGAGTCGCACTGAAGCTTTCTTT	CASSLGGSRTEAFF
16	TRBV25-1	NA	TRBD2	TRBJ2-5	TGTGCCAGCAGTGTCGGGCTAGCGGGAGTTTGGGAGACCCAGTACTTC	CASSVGLAGVWETQYF
15	TRBV5-4	NA	NA	TRBJ2-1	TGTGCCAGCAGCTTTGGATCTAGCCAGTCCCCCTTCCCTTTCTTC	CASSFGSSQSPFPFF
11	TRBV29-1	NA	NA	TRBJ2-3	TGCAGCGCAACAGGGCGGGATACGCAGTATTTT	CSATGRDTQYF
15	TRBV18	NA	TRBD1	TRBJ2-7	TGTGCCAGCTCACCGACCCGGGACAGGGTCCACGAGCAGTACTTC	CASSPTRDRVHEQYF
15	TRBV5-8	NA	TRBD2	TRBJ2-3	TGTGCCAGCAGCTTATGGCTAGCGGGAACAGATACGCAGTATTTT	CASSLWLAGTDTQYF
14	TRBV7-3	once	NA	TRBJ2-7	TGTGCCAGCAGCCGTGGAGGGCCGGCCTACGAGCAGTACTTC	CASSRGGPAYEQYF
15	TRBV9	NA	TRBD1	TRBJ2-1	TGTGCCAGCAGCGGACCCGGGACAGGGCCCCCCGAGCAGTTCTTC	CASSGPGTGPPEQFF
15	TRBV9	NA	TRBD1	TRBJ1-4	TGTGCCAGCAGCTTAAGACAGGGAACTAATGAAAAACTGTTTTTT	CASSLRQGTNEKLFF
14	TRBV28	NA	NA	TRBJ2-7	TGTGCCAGCAATCCGGGAGCGATTTCCTACGAGCAGTACTTC	CASNPGAISYEQYF
13	TRBV30	NA	NA	TRBJ2-5	TGTGCCTGGAGTCCAGGACTCGGGGAGACCCAGTACTTC	CAWSPGLGETQYF
15	TRBV7-2	NA	NA	TRBJ2-7	TGTGCCAGCAGCAAAGAAAGATTTCGGCGCTACGAGCAGTACTTC	CASSKERFRRYEQYF
17	TRBV28	NA	NA	TRBJ1-6	TGTGCCAGCAGCCTCGCCCCAGGAGGGCTCTATAATTCACCCCTCCACTTT	CASSLAPGGLYNSPLHF
17	TRBV5-1	NA	NA	TRBJ2-3	TGCGCCAGCAGCTTGGTCCAGAACGCTGCTAGCACAGATACGCAGTATTTT	CASSLVQNAASTDTQYF
14	TRBV15	NA	NA	TRBJ2-1	TGTGCCACCAGCAGACTCCGGGACTACAATGAGCAGTTCTTC	CATSRLRDYNEQFF
14	TRBV27	NA	TRBD1	TRBJ1-1	TGTGCCAGCAGTTTATTTCGACAGGGCGCAGAAGCTTTCTTT	CASSLFRQGAEAFF
15	TRBV18	NA	TRBD2	TRBJ2-3	TGTGCCAGCTCTCCTATAGCGGGAGGGACAGATACGCAGTATTTT	CASSPIAGGTDTQYF
11	TRBV5-1	NA	NA	TRBJ1-1	TGCGCCAGCAGCTTGGAAAGTGAAGCTTTCTTT	CASSLESEAFF
14	TRBV9	once	NA	TRBJ2-7	TGTGCCAGCAGCGTGGGAGCGGAAGGCTACGAGCAGTACTTC	CASSVGAEGYEQYF
15	TRBV6-5	NA	TRBD1	TRBJ1-5	TGTGCCAGCAGTTCCGGACAGGGGGGAAATCAGCCCCAGCATTTT	CASSSGQGGNQPQHF
16	TRBV7-2	few	NA	TRBJ1-6	TGTGCCAGCAGCTCGGATGGGGATCTTAATAATTCACCCCTCCACTTT	CASSSDGDLNNSPLHF
16	TRBV28	NA	NA	TRBJ2-7	TGTGCCAGCAGGTCTTCATGGACGTCTGGTCCCTACGAGCAGTACTTC	CASRSSWTSGPYEQYF
15	TRBV11-2	NA	TRBD1	TRBJ2-3	TGTGCCAGCAGCACGGAAACAGGGGTTGGAGATACGCAGTATTTT	CASSTETGVGDTQYF
14	TRBV7-9	once	NA	TRBJ2-7	TGTGCCAGCAGCCCAGCCCAGGAGGGATACGAGCAGTACTTC	CASSPAQEGYEQYF